The T cell receptor beta chain described here comes from a study of blood T cell repertoires in COVID-19. Whole-study context: Samples of COVID-19 (acute and convalescent) were obtained from the United States, Italy and Spain. Nucleic acid was either cDNA or gDNA, and it came from T cells, B-cell-depleted T cells, or PBMCs.

The V gene's germline CDR1 is MNHEY and CDR2 SMNVEV (reference sequence). The V and J ends lost 6 bases and 0 bases, in that order; junction bases with no gene match: 14. CDR3 length: 19 residues. Authors' processing steps: Reference gene primer amplification yielded estimated nucleated cell counts. Generated by immunoSEQ multiplex PCR, the TCRdb table keeps only in-frame clones and is missing some. Clone size and V and J calls were adopted from that table, with D and trimming inferred from the DNA. This sample carries under 50,000 clones, roughly four fifths of them seen once, and the ten largest clones take roughly 7.7%.

The sequenced sample was peripheral blood. The chain employs TRBV27 and TRBJ2-3, with 11 bases fitting TRBD2. This TCR was recovered from a man between 35 and 55 years old with acute or convalescent COVID-19. CDR3 sequence reads: CASRNNGASGGPSTDTQYF. Written as DNA, the CDR3 is TGTGCCAGCAGAAATAACGGGGCTAGCGGGGGGCCGAGCACAGATACGCAGTATTTT.